One sample yielded the 18 T cell receptor beta chains listed below, sequenced in a study of beta chain features in type 1 diabetes. These receptors have no identified antigens. The whole isolated RNA underwent reverse transcription, so sequencing captured expressed TCRB transcripts. Sequencing used immunoSEQ multiplex PCR; TCRdb keeps in-frame clones, though not all of them. The table records about 170,000 clones, 7.8% of them present only once. General study points: People with Type 1 diabetes carried modestly yet significantly shorter TCRB CDR3s in all four CD4+ subsets.

The sample taken for sequencing was central memory CD4+ T cells from blood. The receptors derive from a woman aged 40-49 years with type 1 diabetes.

The gene calls are TRBV9 and TRBJ1-1; 9 nucleotides match TRBD1. Unmatched junction bases numbered 7, after V lost 4 bases and J lost 12 bases. Germline values: CDR1 SGDLS, CDR2 YYNGEE. The CDR3 consists of 12 residues. The CDR3 loop reads CASSLRQGEPFF. As DNA, the CDR3 is TGTGCCAGCAGCCTCAGACAGGGGGAGCCTTTCTTT.

There are a few counts of this clone. The J gene is TRBJ1-4, the V gene TRBV6-6; 7 positions agree with TRBD1. The CDR3 consists of 14 residues. J lost 7 bases, V lost 6 bases, and 8 bases had no gene match. Per germline, CDR1 MNHNY and CDR2 SVGAGI (reference sequence). The CDR3 region has the DNA TGTGCCAGCAGAACGACAGGGAATAGTGAAAAACTGTTTTTT. This gives the protein CASRTTGNSEKLFF.

In nucleotides, the CDR3 is TGCAGTGCTCGCAGGGACAATGAGCAGTTCTTC. Translation: CSARRDNEQFF. The chain recombines TRBV20-1 with TRBJ2-1, with D possibly TRBD1 on 5 matching bases. Per germline, CDR1 DFQATT and CDR2 SNEGSKA (reference sequence). The V end was cut by 5 bases, the J end by 5 bases, with 7 bases between. This CDR3 spans 11 amino acids.

This CDR3 is CSASRTGGLSGANVLTF. The DNA of the CDR3 is TGCAGCGCCTCCCGGACAGGGGGCCTCTCTGGGGCCAACGTCCTGACTTTC. The V gene is TRBV29-1, the J gene TRBJ2-6; TRBD1 agrees at 11 bases. V trimming: 7 bases; J trimming: 0 bases; junction bases outside the gene matches: 8. Germline CDR1 and CDR2: SQVTM and ANQGSEA. CDR3 size: 17 residues.

This chain links TRBV29-1 with TRBJ1-4; 7 nucleotides match TRBD1. V lost 4 bases, J lost 7 bases, and 9 bases stayed unmatched. This CDR3 comprises 14 residues. Germline CDR1 and CDR2: SQVTM and ANQGSEA. The CDR3 is CSVARQGMGEKLFF. In DNA, the CDR3 is TGCAGCGTTGCTCGACAGGGAATGGGTGAAAAACTGTTTTTT.

This clone was counted only a few times. The genes are TRBV4-1 and TRBJ2-5; 10 nucleotides align to TRBD2. CDR3 size: 17 residues. The ends lost 3 bases at V and 2 bases at J; junction bases unmatched: 9. Looked up from germline, CDR1 is MGHRA and CDR2 is YSYEKL. The CDR3 is CASSQTYSGGPQETQYF. The CDR3, as DNA: TGCGCCAGCAGCCAGACTTATAGCGGGGGGCCTCAAGAGACCCAGTACTTC.

The chain employs TRBV29-1 and TRBJ2-1; the D gene is possibly TRBD2 (5 bases). V dropped 5 bases and J dropped 1 base, with 18 bases sitting between them. CDR1 and CDR2 (germline): SQVTM, ANQGSEA. The CDR3 runs 16 residues. CDR3 bases: TGCAGCGTTACGAGATACGCGTCGGGGTCCTACAATGAGCAGTTCTTC. It yields the protein CSVTRYASGSYNEQFF.

The V gene is TRBV6-5, the J gene TRBJ2-7; perhaps TRBD2 as D (6 bases). CDR1 is MNHEY and CDR2 is SVGAGI in the germline V gene. CDR3 size: 14 residues. The V gene lost 7 bases and the J gene lost 1 base, with 14 bases spanning the gap. CDR3 DNA: TGTGCCAGCACCGACCCGGGACTGTCCTACGAGCAGTACTTC. Encoded protein: CASTDPGLSYEQYF.

This clone turned up a few times. In the same sample, other DNA sequences code for this CDR3. This chain uses TRBV27 with TRBJ1-5; D unclear. The CDR3 covers 15 residues. V gave up 4 bases and J gave up 4 bases, with 14 bases separating them. Germline lookup yields CDR1 MNHEY and CDR2 SMNVEV (reference sequence). The CDR3 region is CASSSSDRGNQPQHF. The CDR3 DNA follows: TGTGCCAGCAGTTCCTCGGACCGAGGGAATCAGCCCCAGCATTTT.

This clone was counted a few times. The V gene is TRBV11-2, the J gene TRBJ2-6; D is unclear. Germline assignment: CDR1 SGHAT and CDR2 FQNNGV. Trimming shortened V by 0 bases and J by 0 bases, and 6 bases separated the two germline ends. The CDR3 contains 16 residues. The CDR3 DNA reads TGTGCCAGCAGCTTAGACGGTCTCTCTGGGGCCAACGTCCTGACTTTC. It encodes CASSLDGLSGANVLTF.

The rearrangement uses TRBV5-6 and TRBJ2-1; D possibly corresponds to TRBD1 (6 bases). Germline assignment: CDR1 SGHDT and CDR2 YYEEEE. V was cut by 3 bases and J by 4 bases, with 17 bases left in between. This CDR3 is 16 amino acids long. CDR3 loop: CASSSQGRGYYNEQFF. As DNA, the CDR3 is TGTGCCAGCAGCTCACAGGGACGAGGGTATTACAATGAGCAGTTCTTC.

This chain links TRBV4-2 with TRBJ2-7; tentatively, D is TRBD2 (5 bases). Trimming pared 0 bases from V and 3 bases from J, leaving 15 bases between. The CDR3 totals 16 residues. CDR1 is LGHNA and CDR2 is YNFKEQ in the germline V gene. This CDR3 reads CASSQEFEGKVYEQYF. CDR3 DNA: TGTGCCAGCAGCCAAGAGTTCGAGGGAAAGGTCTACGAGCAGTACTTC.

The CDR3 DNA reads as TGCGCCAGCAGCCCGCAGGGGGTTATCAATGAGCAGTTCTTC. Translating gives CASSPQGVINEQFF. The chain couples TRBV5-1 to TRBJ2-1; 7 nucleotides agree with TRBD1. This CDR3 region has 14 residues. CDR1 is SGHRS and CDR2 is YFSETQ in the germline V gene. V dropped 4 bases and J dropped 6; count of bases not matched to a gene: 7.

V and J are TRBV28 and TRBJ1-5; TRBD1 matches at 9 bases. Per germline, CDR1 MDHEN and CDR2 SYDVKM. With V trimmed by 2 bases and J by 7 bases, 9 bases remained unmatched. The CDR3 sequence is 16 residues long. The CDR3 region has the DNA TGTGCCAGCAGTTTAAGGACAGGGGTTTCTAAGCAGCCCCAGCATTTT. This encodes CASSLRTGVSKQPQHF.

The table lists this clone with a few counts. V and J are TRBV4-2 and TRBJ2-7; D possibly corresponds to TRBD1 (6 bases). The CDR3 consists of 15 residues. The germline V gene encodes CDR1 LGHNA and CDR2 YNFKEQ. Deletions cut 5 bases from V and 0 bases from J, with 14 bases between. This CDR3 reads CASSKGVFSSYEQYF. The CDR3 nucleotides are TGTGCCAGCAGCAAGGGGGTCTTTAGCTCCTACGAGCAGTACTTC.

This clone was seen only a few times. The chain employs TRBV18 and TRBJ1-2; 7 bases fit TRBD1. The germline CDR1 and CDR2 sequences are KGHSH and LQKENI. This CDR3 region has 16 residues. The V and J ends lost 3 bases and 0 bases, in that order; junction bases with no gene match: 7. As DNA, the CDR3 is TGTGCCAGCTCACCCTCCCGGGGACAGACTAACTATGGCTACACCTTC. Amino acids: CASSPSRGQTNYGYTF.

The genes are TRBV28 and TRBJ1-2; 7 bases line up with TRBD1. CDR1 and CDR2 (germline): MDHEN, SYDVKM. Trimming cost V 5 bases and J 4 bases; bases outside gene matches: 10. CDR3 size: 15 residues. CDR3 sequence (DNA): TGTGCCAGCAGTGGCTGGGACAGCTCGAGCTATGGCTACACCTTC. It codes for CASSGWDSSSYGYTF.

The genes are TRBV5-1 and TRBJ1-1; D gene ambiguous. The V end was cut by 0 bases, the J end by 3 bases, with 9 bases between. CDR1 SGHRS and CDR2 YFSETQ come from the germline V gene. CDR3 length: 14 amino acids. The CDR3 loop reads CASSLGWGDTEAFF. CDR3 sequence (DNA): TGCGCCAGCAGCTTGGGATGGGGAGACACTGAAGCTTTCTTT.